This paragraph reports one T cell receptor (beta chain). There is no known antigen for this receptor. Base-call qualities are not available, and no considerably larger clone is one nucleotide away. This record belongs to a study of T cells after yellow fever vaccination (dated by TCRdb to about 2019). Study-wide context: The SMART-Seq v4 Ultra Low Input RNA kit was used to prepare libraries from fractions with low cell numbers. To follow T-cell clones before and after both primary and booster YFV17D yellow fever vaccination, bulk TCR alpha and beta repertoires underwent longitudinal sequencing. Two healthy male donors made up the cohort, one aged 18 to 30 years and the other aged 30 to 40 years. Blood samples were taken at several timepoints before and after primary and secondary immunization, and bulk PBMC replicates and cell subsets were isolated. On the study overall, not on this receptor specifically: Only two donors were included in the study, so the extent to which the findings can be generalized is limited. Compared with the primary T-cell response, the secondary T-cell response was weaker but faster, peaking on day 5 rather than day 15. Most clones expanded after primary vaccination were re-detected after the booster (around 96% of CD4 and about nine tenths of CD8), suggesting broad memory maintenance. A small share of clonotypes was detected in both CD4 and CD8 compartments, with the overlap likely arising from convergent recombination. Computational filtering was required because FACS-sorted repertoires could contain abundant contaminating clonotypes from the bulk population.

Read against the paper, the sample's treatment or condition label means: live attenuated yellow fever vaccine strain. Two biological replicates of bulk PBMCs were collected at each blood-draw timepoint. A standard Ficoll-Paque protocol was used to isolate PBMCs from peripheral blood. TriZol was used to extract RNA from bulk PBMCs, from CD4 and CD8 fractions, and from dextramer-positive and dextramer-negative fractions. TCR cDNA was made using 5'RACE template switching, a step that added a universal primer site and unique molecular identifiers. Priming of cDNA synthesis was performed from both the TCR alpha and TCR beta constant segments. Library amplification involved two PCR steps, and the second step added sample barcodes and sequencing adapters. Libraries were sequenced on Illumina HiSeq 2500 (2x100 bp) or NovaSeq (2x150 bp). Processing in the source paper ran as follows. Demultiplexing of reads and collapsing into UMI consensus sequences were performed with MIGEC, and V(D)J alignment was carried out with MiXCR. Using edgeR on replicate PBMC samples, clonotypes were called vaccine-responding if FDR was below 0.01 and the log2 fold change was above 5 up to day 15. Bulk clonotypes were assigned CD4 or CD8 identity according to which sequenced CD4 or CD8 repertoire held them at higher abundance. Using fastp trimming at Q25 and MiXCR clonotype assembly, TCRdb reanalyzed the public sequencing data and kept in-frame beta chains. All rows with the same CDR3 protein become a single entry with the most common DNA and genes. These V and J calls are TCRdb output, not the study's own analysis. Here the sample has under 600,000 distinct CDR3 sequences; 20% to 25% occur a single time. 15% to 20% of the sample comes from the top ten.

Reading from cysteine to phenylalanine, the CDR3 counts 14 amino acids. The CDR3 DNA has 42 bases and is translated from base 1. Deletion took 1 base off V and 2 bases off J, with a span of 9 bases between the germline ends. The CDR1 and CDR2 encoded by the germline V gene are SGHRS and YFSETQ. The input for sequencing was PBMCs, taken less than 25 days after the first yellow fever vaccination. The sequence derives from a young man who received the YFV17D yellow fever vaccine. The chain joins TRBV5-1 to TRBJ2-5; a tentative D match to TRBD1 spans 5 bases. The bases read TGCGCCAGCAGCTTGCGACAGATGCAAGAGACCCAGTACTTC. Its protein product is CASSLRQMQETQYF.